The 32 T cell receptor beta chains below all came from one sample that was sequenced in a study of shared clonotypes between healthy human individuals. The data were produced by immunoSEQ multiplex PCR, yet TCRdb's version contains in-frame clones alone and is incomplete. The profile shows roughly 2.4 million clones, 90% to 97% of them singletons. Material: naive CD4+ T cells sorted from blood. As to subset: CD45RA+ positively selected. The receptors here all came from a young man in good health.

The chain combines TRBV18 with TRBJ1-1; no reliable D call. This CDR3 is 14 amino acids long. Germline loops: CDR1 KGHSH, CDR2 LQKENI. V dropped 5 bases and J dropped 4 bases, with 14 bases sitting between them. CDR3 protein: CASSDGWGGTEAFF. CDR3 DNA sequence: TGTGCCAGCTCAGATGGTTGGGGAGGCACTGAAGCTTTCTTT.

Concerning this clone itself: Other DNA sequences in the sample encode the same CDR3. CDR3 in amino acids: CASSRAGDTQYF. CDR3 DNA: TGTGCCAGCAGTCGCGCGGGGGATACGCAGTATTTT. The chain combines TRBV6-5 with TRBJ2-3; TRBD2 is a possible D gene (6 bases). V gave up 5 bases and J gave up 6 bases, with 9 bases separating them. This CDR3 is built from 12 residues. The germline gives CDR1 MNHEY, CDR2 SVGAGI.

This chain links TRBV5-4 with TRBJ2-1; TRBD2 is a possible D gene (7 bases). CDR1 is SGHNT and CDR2 is YYREEE in the germline V gene (reference sequence). The CDR3 extends over 15 amino acids. V lost 0 bases and J 7 bases, leaving 14 bases between the germline ends. CDR3 region: CASSLEGLGGNEQFF. The CDR3 nucleotides are TGTGCCAGCAGCTTGGAAGGACTAGGGGGGAATGAGCAGTTCTTC.

A note on this clone: Other nucleotide sequences from this sample produce the same CDR3. The chain employs TRBV5-4 and TRBJ2-3; no definite D call. Trimming left V 3 bases short and J 5 bases short, with 4 bases between. Germline CDR1 and CDR2: SGHNT and YYREEE (reference sequence). The CDR3 sequence is 11 residues long. CDR3 sequence (DNA): TGTGCCAGCAGCTCAAGAGATACGCAGTATTTT. Translated: CASSSRDTQYF. The full variable domain, with the rest looked up from reference TRBV5-4 and TRBJ2-3, is ETGVTQSPTHLIKTRGQQVTLRCSSQSGHNTVSWYQQALGQGPQFIFQYYREEENGRGNFPPRFSGLQFPNYSSELNVNALELDDSALYLCASSSRDTQYFGPGTRLTVL.

A word on this clone: Other DNA sequences in this sample translate to the same CDR3. V and J are TRBV5-4 and TRBJ1-4, with 9 bases aligning to TRBD1. The CDR3 consists of 16 residues. The V gene's germline CDR1 is SGHNT and CDR2 YYREEE (reference sequence). The V and J ends lost 4 bases and 0 bases, in that order; junction bases with no gene match: 4. Written as DNA, the CDR3 is TGTGCCAGCAGCACGGGACAGGGAACAACTAATGAAAAACTGTTTTTT. Its translation: CASSTGQGTTNEKLFF. Together with reference TRBV5-4 and TRBJ1-4, the CDR3 gives the full variable domain: ETGVTQSPTHLIKTRGQQVTLRCSSQSGHNTVSWYQQALGQGPQFIFQYYREEENGRGNFPPRFSGLQFPNYSSELNVNALELDDSALYLCASSTGQGTTNEKLFFGSGTQLSVL.

The V and J genes are TRBV11-2 and TRBJ2-5; 7 positions agree with TRBD2. After removal of 1 base from V and 1 base from J, the junction contained 15 bases not matched to a gene. This CDR3 region has 19 residues. The germline V gene encodes CDR1 SGHAT and CDR2 FQNNGV. The CDR3 reads CASSLGGGSSGITQETQYF. DNA of the CDR3: TGTGCCAGCAGCTTAGGAGGTGGGTCTAGCGGAATCACCCAAGAGACCCAGTACTTC.

The V gene is TRBV7-2, the J gene TRBJ1-2; D unresolved. The CDR3 sequence is 15 residues long. The germline V gene encodes CDR1 SGHTA and CDR2 FQGNSA. Trimming took off 0 bases at V and 0 bases at J, with 8 bases between the two ends. Here the CDR3 DNA reads TGTGCCAGCAGCTTAGCGCGTGTGGCTAACTATGGCTACACCTTC. Translation: CASSLARVANYGYTF.

V is TRBV19 and J is TRBJ1-6; weak D call: TRBD1 (6 bases). Germline values: CDR1 LNHDA, CDR2 SQIVND (reference sequence). Trimming took 7 bases from V and 9 from J, leaving 16 bases between them. The CDR3 covers 14 residues. The CDR3 coding sequence is TGTGCCAGTACCGAGGACGGGGGCGGTTCACCCCTCCACTTT. Its protein is CASTEDGGGSPLHF.

The V call is TRBV10-3, the J call TRBJ2-3; TRBD1 is a possible D gene (5 bases). The CDR3 length is 17 residues. Trimming removed 0 bases at V and 5 bases at J, with 18 bases between. The germline V gene encodes CDR1 ENHRY and CDR2 SYGVKD. CDR3 amino acids: CAISESRRGEKGDTQYF. As DNA, the CDR3 is TGTGCCATCAGTGAGTCGAGAAGGGGCGAAAAGGGAGATACGCAGTATTTT.

This chain connects TRBV27 to TRBJ2-1; D call uncertain. Germline V gives CDR1 MNHEY, CDR2 SMNVEV (reference sequence). This CDR3 is built from 13 residues. Between the trimmed V and J ends, which lost 1 base and 5 bases, there was a span of 6 bases. CDR3 DNA: TGTGCCAGCAGTTTATATGGTAACAATGAGCAGTTCTTC. Amino acid sequence: CASSLYGNNEQFF.

This chain uses TRBV2 with TRBJ2-7; no clear D gene. Trimming took 5 bases from V and 10 from J, leaving 18 bases between them. Germline CDR1 is SNHLY and CDR2 is FYNNEI. This CDR3 contains 13 residues. CDR3 loop: CASSQGPIGLQYF. The CDR3 DNA follows: TGTGCCAGCAGTCAAGGACCGATCGGCCTACAGTACTTC.

This CDR3 is CASSYRGRVNEQFF. The CDR3 DNA sequence: TGTGCCAGCAGCTACAGGGGGAGGGTCAATGAGCAGTTCTTC. The chain uses TRBV6-5 and TRBJ2-1, with D possibly TRBD1 on 8 matching bases. CDR1 is MNHEY and CDR2 is SVGAGI in the germline V gene. The CDR3 is made up of 14 amino acids. The V end was cut by 6 bases, the J end by 6 bases, with 15 bases between.

The CDR3 sequence: CASSRAGNTIYF. The CDR3, as DNA: TGTGCCAGCAGTAGGGCGGGGAACACCATATATTTT. V is TRBV6-5 and J is TRBJ1-3; D is ambiguous. V was trimmed by 5 bases and J by 7 bases, leaving 9 bases between them. The CDR3 has 12 residues. Per germline, CDR1 MNHEY and CDR2 SVGAGI.

V gene TRBV5-1 combines with J gene TRBJ2-7, with 9 bases identical to TRBD2. J was trimmed by 6 bases and V by 3 bases; bases with no gene match: 4. Germline CDR1 reads SGHRS; CDR2 reads YFSETQ. The CDR3 has 13 residues. CDR3 in DNA: TGCGCCAGCAGCTCGGGACTAGCCAGCGAGCAGTACTTC. It yields the protein CASSSGLASEQYF.

This clone was counted once. The rearrangement joins TRBV5-1 to TRBJ2-7; tentatively, D is TRBD2 (5 bases). V lost 0 bases, J lost 5 bases, and 12 bases lay in between. Per the germline V gene, CDR1 is SGHRS and CDR2 is YFSETQ. The CDR3 consists of 14 residues. Written as DNA, the CDR3 is TGCGCCAGCAGCTTGGCCGGGCTAGCTCACGAGCAGTACTTC. It codes for CASSLAGLAHEQYF.

The genes are TRBV4-3 and TRBJ2-2; TRBD2 is a possible D gene (5 bases). CDR3 length equals 19 residues. The V end lost 0 bases, the J end lost 3 bases, and 20 bases lay between the germline ends. CDR1 and CDR2 from the germline V gene are LGHNA and YSLEER. For the CDR3, the DNA is TGCGCCAGCAGCCAAGAACCCCTCCGAATAGGGAGTGACACCGGGGAGCTGTTTTTT. Translated: CASSQEPLRIGSDTGELFF.

The gene calls are TRBV9 and TRBJ2-7; 8 bases map to TRBD2. This CDR3 is built from 16 residues. Germline values: CDR1 SGDLS, CDR2 YYNGEE. The V and J ends lost 2 bases and 3 bases, in that order; junction bases with no gene match: 10. CDR3 in amino acids: CASSVGSGSIGYEQYF. CDR3 bases: TGTGCCAGCAGCGTGGGGAGCGGGAGTATAGGCTACGAGCAGTACTTC. Drawing the rest from reference TRBV9 and TRBJ2-7, the complete variable domain is DSGVTQTPKHLITATGQRVTLRCSPRSGDLSVYWYQQSLDQGLQFLIQYYNGEERAKGNILERFSAQQFPDLHSELNLSSLELGDSALYFCASSVGSGSIGYEQYFGPGTRLTVT.

The chain employs TRBV20-1 and TRBJ2-7; D is undetermined. Germline loops: CDR1 DFQATT, CDR2 SNEGSKA (reference sequence). This CDR3 spans 10 amino acids. V was shortened by 4 bases and J by 1 base, with 2 bases between the two germline ends. This CDR3 reads CSAKSYEQYF. The CDR3 coding sequence is TGCAGTGCTAAGTCCTACGAGCAGTACTTC.

This chain joins TRBV5-4 and TRBJ2-5; 9 bases are a match to TRBD2. CDR1 and CDR2 (germline): SGHNT, YYREEE (reference sequence). The CDR3 covers 16 residues. The ends lost 0 bases at V and 2 bases at J; junction bases unmatched: 5. The CDR3 loop reads CASSLEVLAGQETQYF. The CDR3 DNA reads as TGTGCCAGCAGCTTGGAGGTCCTAGCGGGGCAAGAGACCCAGTACTTC.

This chain connects TRBV27 to TRBJ1-2; the D is unclear. V was shortened by 6 bases and J by 1 base, with 15 bases between the two germline ends. The germline V gene encodes CDR1 MNHEY and CDR2 SMNVEV (reference sequence). This CDR3 comprises 15 residues. CDR3 sequence (DNA): TGTGCCAGCAGCTCGATTCCGGTTTTTAACTATGGCTACACCTTC. This translates into CASSSIPVFNYGYTF.

This chain connects TRBV30 to TRBJ1-6; D not certain. The CDR3 contains 14 residues. With 3 bases removed from V and 6 bases from J, the gap between germline ends came to 12 bases. CDR1 is GTSNPN and CDR2 is SVGIG in the germline V gene (reference sequence). For the CDR3, the DNA is TGTGCCTGGAGCCCCGGCTCGCCTAATTCACCCCTCCACTTT. Amino acid sequence: CAWSPGSPNSPLHF.

CDR3 nucleotides: TGTGCCAGCAGTTCCCCGGGACAGGGTCACCAGCCCCAGCATTTT. It translates to CASSSPGQGHQPQHF. The chain recombines TRBV28 with TRBJ1-5; 9 nucleotides agree with TRBD1. Germline V gene sequence: CDR1 MDHEN, CDR2 SYDVKM. The CDR3 contains 15 residues. J was trimmed by 7 bases and V by 4 bases; bases with no gene match: 8.

The chain combines TRBV2 with TRBJ2-4; no firm D call. V lost 5 bases, J lost 3 bases, and 8 bases lay in between. The CDR3 contains 13 residues. Germline V gene lookup returns CDR1 SNHLY and CDR2 FYNNEI. For the CDR3, the DNA is TGTGCCAGCAGTCTAGGCGTCAAAAACATTCAGTACTTC. This gives the protein CASSLGVKNIQYF.

This sequence joins TRBV7-9 and TRBJ1-6; no definite D call. The CDR3 loop spans 15 amino acids. Germline V gene sequence: CDR1 SEHNR, CDR2 FQNEAQ (reference sequence). V dropped 3 bases and J dropped 5 bases, with 11 bases sitting between them. The CDR3: CASSLPEAHNSPLHF. The CDR3, as DNA: TGTGCCAGCAGCTTGCCAGAAGCACATAATTCACCCCTCCACTTT. Based on the CDR3 plus reference TRBV7-9 and TRBJ1-6, the full variable domain is DTGVSQNPRHKITKRGQNVTFRCDPISEHNRLYWYRQTLGQGPEFLTYFQNEAQLEKSRLLSDRFSAERPKGSFSTLEIQRTEQGDSAMYLCASSLPEAHNSPLHFGNGTRLTVT.

J is TRBJ1-1 and V is TRBV7-2; D unclear. The CDR3 length is 15 residues. Germline V gene data show CDR1 as SGHTA and CDR2 as FQGNSA. V shed 4 bases and J shed 8 bases, with 20 bases lying between them. Here the CDR3 reads CASSYDPPPDTEAFF. The CDR3 nucleotides are TGTGCCAGCAGCTACGACCCCCCCCCGGATACCGAAGCTTTCTTT.

This clone has only a few counts. The chain uses TRBV7-2 and TRBJ1-5; D is perhaps TRBD1 (6 bases). Germline CDR1 is SGHTA and CDR2 is FQGNSA. V dropped 5 bases and J dropped 1 base, with 9 bases sitting between them. The CDR3 length is 14 residues. CDR3: CASSTTGSNQPQHF. The CDR3 DNA is TGTGCCAGCAGCACCACAGGGAGCAATCAGCCCCAGCATTTT.

V is TRBV5-4 and J is TRBJ2-3; no firm D call. Per the germline V gene, CDR1 is SGHNT and CDR2 is YYREEE (reference sequence). V gave up 3 bases and J gave up 0 bases, with 14 bases separating them. The CDR3 sequence is 16 residues long. The CDR3 sequence: CASSSEPQRSTDTQYF. In DNA form, the CDR3 reads TGTGCCAGCAGCTCGGAGCCCCAGAGAAGCACAGATACGCAGTATTTT.

The chain combines TRBV18 with TRBJ1-6; 7 nucleotides line up with TRBD1. Losses at the gene ends were 3 bases for V and 0 bases for J; bases not matched to a gene: 8. Germline lookup yields CDR1 KGHSH and CDR2 LQKENI. This CDR3 comprises 18 residues. The CDR3 nucleotides read TGTGCCAGCTCACCCCCGGGACAGTACCTCTCCTATAATTCACCCCTCCACTTT. Encoded protein: CASSPPGQYLSYNSPLHF.

This clone appeared once. The CDR3 nucleotides are TGTGCCAGTACCAAAGGGGTGGGCAGGGTGAACACTGAAGCTTTCTTT. Residues: CASTKGVGRVNTEAFF. The V and J genes are TRBV19 and TRBJ1-1; maybe TRBD1 (5 bases). Trimming removed 7 bases from V and 0 bases from J, with 18 bases in between. The length of the CDR3 is 16 residues. Germline lookup yields CDR1 LNHDA and CDR2 SQIVND (reference sequence).

In this sample, this clone turned up a few times. This chain joins TRBV19 and TRBJ1-3; maybe TRBD1 (5 bases). V lost 3 bases to trimming and J lost 4 bases, with 10 bases between them. Germline CDR1 and CDR2: LNHDA and SQIVND (reference sequence). This CDR3 is built from 14 residues. DNA of the CDR3: TGTGCCAGTAGTATGTGGGGCGACGGAAACACCATATATTTT. Amino acids: CASSMWGDGNTIYF.

Concerning this clone itself: Other DNA sequences within the sample encode an identical CDR3. The chain couples TRBV5-1 to TRBJ1-5; possible D gene TRBD1, 5 bases. Germline V gives CDR1 SGHRS, CDR2 YFSETQ. The CDR3 has 15 amino acids. V shed 0 bases and J shed 4 bases, with 11 bases lying between them. The CDR3 DNA sequence: TGCGCCAGCAGCTTGGGGGGCGTAGGGAATCAGCCCCAGCATTTT. It translates to CASSLGGVGNQPQHF. The full variable domain, with the rest looked up from reference TRBV5-1 and TRBJ1-5, is KAGVTQTPRYLIKTRGQQVTLSCSPISGHRSVSWYQQTPGQGLQFLFEYFSETQRNKGNFPGRFSGRQFSNSRSEMNVSTLELGDSALYLCASSLGGVGNQPQHFGDGTRLSIL.

The chain couples TRBV5-1 to TRBJ1-2, with D unresolved. In germline, CDR1 is SGHRS, CDR2 YFSETQ. Trimming left V 0 bases short and J 8 bases short, with 20 bases between. CDR3 length equals 16 residues. CDR3: CASSLVRVRTGGGYTF. DNA of the CDR3: TGCGCCAGCAGCTTGGTCCGAGTCAGGACGGGCGGCGGCTACACCTTC.